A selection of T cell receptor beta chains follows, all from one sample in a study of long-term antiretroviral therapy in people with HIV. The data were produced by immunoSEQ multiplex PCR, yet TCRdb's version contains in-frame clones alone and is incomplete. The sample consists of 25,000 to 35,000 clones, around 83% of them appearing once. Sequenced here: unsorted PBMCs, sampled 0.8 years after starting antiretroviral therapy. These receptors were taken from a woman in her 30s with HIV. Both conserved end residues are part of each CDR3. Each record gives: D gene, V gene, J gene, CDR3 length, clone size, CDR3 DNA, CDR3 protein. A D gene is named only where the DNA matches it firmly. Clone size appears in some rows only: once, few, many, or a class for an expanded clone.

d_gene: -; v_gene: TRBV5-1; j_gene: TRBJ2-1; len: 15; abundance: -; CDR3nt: TGCGCCAGCACACCGGCGGGGGCCGTTGGCAATGAGCAGTTCTTC; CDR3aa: CASTPAGAVGNEQFF
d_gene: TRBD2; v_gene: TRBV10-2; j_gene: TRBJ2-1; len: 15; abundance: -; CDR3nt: TGCGCCAGCAGAGGCGGGGGTAGCTCCTACAATGAGCAGTTCTTC; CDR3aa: CASRGGGSSYNEQFF
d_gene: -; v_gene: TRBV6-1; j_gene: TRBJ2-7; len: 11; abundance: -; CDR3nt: TGTGCCAGCGGGGACTTCTACGAGCAGTACTTC; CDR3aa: CASGDFYEQYF
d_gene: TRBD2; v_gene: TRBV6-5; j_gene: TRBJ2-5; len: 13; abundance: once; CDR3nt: TGTGCCAGCAGGGGGGGGGTCTCAGAGACCCAGTACTTC; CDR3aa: CASRGGVSETQYF
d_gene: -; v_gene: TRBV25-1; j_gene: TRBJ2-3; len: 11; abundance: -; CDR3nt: TGTGCCAGCAGCCCAAAAGATACGCAGTATTTT; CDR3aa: CASSPKDTQYF
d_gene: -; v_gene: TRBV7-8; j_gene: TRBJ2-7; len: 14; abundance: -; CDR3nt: TGTGCCAGCAGCCCACGCCCTGGGGCGCTCGAGCAGTACTTC; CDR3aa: CASSPRPGALEQYF
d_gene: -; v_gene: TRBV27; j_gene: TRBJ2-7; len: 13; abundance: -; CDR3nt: TGTGCCAGCAGGACTCACAGGACATCCGAGCAGTACTTC; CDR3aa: CASRTHRTSEQYF
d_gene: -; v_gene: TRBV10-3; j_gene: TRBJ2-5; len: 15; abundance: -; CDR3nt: TGTGCCACCCAAGGTTCTGGGACCTACCAAGAGACCCAGTACTTC; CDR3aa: CATQGSGTYQETQYF
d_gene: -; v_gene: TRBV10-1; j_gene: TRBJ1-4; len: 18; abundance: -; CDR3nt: TGCGCCAGCAGCTATAGACGGAAACCCTACGGGGGTCGTGAAAAACTGTTTTTT; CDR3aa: CASSYRRKPYGGREKLFF
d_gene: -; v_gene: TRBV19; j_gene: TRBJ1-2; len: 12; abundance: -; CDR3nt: TGTGCCAGTAGTAGCTCAGGGCGAGGCTACACCTTC; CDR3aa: CASSSSGRGYTF
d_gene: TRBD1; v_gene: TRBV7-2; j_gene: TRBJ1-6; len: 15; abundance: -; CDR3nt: TGTGCCAGCAGCGCCGGGGCAGGGGGAAATTCACCCCTCCACTTT; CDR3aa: CASSAGAGGNSPLHF
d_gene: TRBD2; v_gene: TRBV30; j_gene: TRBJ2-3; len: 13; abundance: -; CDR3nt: TGTGCCTGGACTAGCGGGGACACAGATACGCAGTATTTT; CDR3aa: CAWTSGDTDTQYF
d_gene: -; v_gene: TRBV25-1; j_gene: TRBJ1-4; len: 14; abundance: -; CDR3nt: TGTGCCAGCAGTGAATATCGAGATAATGAAAAACTGTTTTTT; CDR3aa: CASSEYRDNEKLFF
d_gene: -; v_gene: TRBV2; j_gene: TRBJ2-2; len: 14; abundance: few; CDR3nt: TGTGCCAGCAGTGGTCGAGCTACCACCGGGGAGCTGTTTTTT; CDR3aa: CASSGRATTGELFF
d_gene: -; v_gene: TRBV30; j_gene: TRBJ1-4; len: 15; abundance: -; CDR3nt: TGTGCCTGGAGCCTATTCAGAGGGAGCGAGGAAAAACTGTTTTTT; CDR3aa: CAWSLFRGSEEKLFF
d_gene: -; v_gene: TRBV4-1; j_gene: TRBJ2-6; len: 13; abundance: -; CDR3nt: TGCGCCAGCAGCGCTCAGGGAATTGGGGTCCTGACTTTC; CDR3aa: CASSAQGIGVLTF
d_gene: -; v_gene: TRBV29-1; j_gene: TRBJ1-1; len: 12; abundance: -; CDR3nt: TGCAGCGTCCCTATCGGGATATTGGGAGCTTTCTTT; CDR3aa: CSVPIGILGAFF
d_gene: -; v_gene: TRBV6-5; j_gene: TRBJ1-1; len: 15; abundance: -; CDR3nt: TGTGCCAGCACCCCTGTAGGGAAGAAGGGTTCTGAAGCTTTCTTT; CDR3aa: CASTPVGKKGSEAFF
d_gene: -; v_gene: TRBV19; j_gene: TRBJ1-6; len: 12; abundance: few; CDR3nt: TGTGCCAGCAGCGGGACCTATTCACCCCTCCACTTT; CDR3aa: CASSGTYSPLHF
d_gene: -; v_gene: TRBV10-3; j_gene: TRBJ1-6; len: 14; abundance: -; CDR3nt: TGTGCCATCAGTCAGGGCCGGGGATCTTCACCCCTCCACTTT; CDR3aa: CAISQGRGSSPLHF
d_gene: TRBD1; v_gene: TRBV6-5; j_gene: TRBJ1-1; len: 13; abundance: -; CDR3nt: TGTGCCACCTTGACAGGGAAGAACACTGAAGCTTTCTTT; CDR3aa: CATLTGKNTEAFF
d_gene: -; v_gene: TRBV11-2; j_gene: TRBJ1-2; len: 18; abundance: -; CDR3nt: TGTGCCAGCAGCTTCCGGACAGCGTTGTACGATACTAACTATGGCTACACCTTC; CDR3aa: CASSFRTALYDTNYGYTF
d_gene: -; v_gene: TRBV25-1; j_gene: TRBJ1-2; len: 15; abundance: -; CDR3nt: TGTGCCAGCAGTGAGGTGGGGGGGGGAGGCTATGGCTACACCTTC; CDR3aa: CASSEVGGGGYGYTF
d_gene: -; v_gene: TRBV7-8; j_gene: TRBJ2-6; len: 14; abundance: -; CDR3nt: TGTGCCAGCAGCTTAGTGGTTGGGGCCAACGTCCTGACTTTC; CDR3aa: CASSLVVGANVLTF
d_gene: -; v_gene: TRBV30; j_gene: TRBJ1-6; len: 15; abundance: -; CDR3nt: TGTGCCTGGAGAGGTGAGGGGTGGGATAATTCACCCCTCCACTTT; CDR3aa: CAWRGEGWDNSPLHF
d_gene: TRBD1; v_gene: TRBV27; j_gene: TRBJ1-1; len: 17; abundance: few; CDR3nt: TGTGCCAGCGCGGAGCGGGACAGGGGGACCGGGAGGACTGAAGCTTTCTTT; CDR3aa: CASAERDRGTGRTEAFF
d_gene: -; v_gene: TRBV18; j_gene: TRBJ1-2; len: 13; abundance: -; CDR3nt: TGTGCCAGCTCAGTATTACAGGGTCAAGGCTACACCTTC; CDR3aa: CASSVLQGQGYTF
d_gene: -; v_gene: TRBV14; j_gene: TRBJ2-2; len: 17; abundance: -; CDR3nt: TGTGCCAGCAGCCAAGTTGGACAGCCAACGAACACCGGGGAGCTGTTTTTT; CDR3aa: CASSQVGQPTNTGELFF
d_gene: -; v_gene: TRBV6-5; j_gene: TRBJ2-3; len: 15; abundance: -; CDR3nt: TGTGCCAGCAGTTACCACGGGTCCCTAGCAGATACGCAGTATTTT; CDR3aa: CASSYHGSLADTQYF
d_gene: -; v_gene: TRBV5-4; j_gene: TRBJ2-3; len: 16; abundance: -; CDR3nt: TGTGCCAGCACCTCCCCTTCATTCGGGAACACAGATACGCAGTATTTT; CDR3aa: CASTSPSFGNTDTQYF
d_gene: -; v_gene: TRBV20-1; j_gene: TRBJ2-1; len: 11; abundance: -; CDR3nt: TGCAGTGCTAACCCAAGGGATGAGCAGTTCTTC; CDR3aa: CSANPRDEQFF
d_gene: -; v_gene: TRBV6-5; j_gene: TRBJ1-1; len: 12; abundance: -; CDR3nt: TGTGCCAGCACTTCAGTGAGTTCTGAAGCTTTCTTT; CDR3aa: CASTSVSSEAFF
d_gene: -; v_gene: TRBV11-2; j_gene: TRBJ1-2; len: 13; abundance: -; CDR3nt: TGTGCCAGCAGCTTCACGACGGAAAATGGCTACACCTTC; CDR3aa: CASSFTTENGYTF
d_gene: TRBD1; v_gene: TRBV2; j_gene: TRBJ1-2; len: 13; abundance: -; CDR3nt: TGTGCCAGCATCCCGGGGACAGCCTTTGGCTACACCTTC; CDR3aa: CASIPGTAFGYTF
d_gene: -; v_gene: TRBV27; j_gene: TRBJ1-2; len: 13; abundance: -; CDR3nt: TGTGCCAGCAGTTTCGAATCGAACTATGGCTACACCTTC; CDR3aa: CASSFESNYGYTF
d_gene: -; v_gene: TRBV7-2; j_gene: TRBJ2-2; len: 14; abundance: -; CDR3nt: TGTGCCAGCAGCTTAACGGGTCGGATAGGGGAGCTGTTTTTT; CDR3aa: CASSLTGRIGELFF
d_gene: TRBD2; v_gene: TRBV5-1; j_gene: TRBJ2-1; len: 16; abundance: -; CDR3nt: TGCGCCAGCAGCCTCTGGACTAGCGGGGGGGCCGGTGAGCAGTTCTTC; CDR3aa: CASSLWTSGGAGEQFF
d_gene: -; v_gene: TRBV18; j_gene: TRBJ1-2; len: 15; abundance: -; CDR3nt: TGTGCCAGCTCACCAGAGCAGGCAGGGCTTTATGGCTACACCTTC; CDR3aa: CASSPEQAGLYGYTF
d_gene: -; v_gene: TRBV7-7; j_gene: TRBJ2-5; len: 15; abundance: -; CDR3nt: TGTGCCAGCAGCCCATCACGGGGGCGCGGGGAGACCCAGTACTTC; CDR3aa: CASSPSRGRGETQYF
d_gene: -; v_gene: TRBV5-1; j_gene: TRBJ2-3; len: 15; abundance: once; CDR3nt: TGCGCCAGCAGCTTAATGTCCGCGATGCCAGATACGCAGTATTTT; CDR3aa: CASSLMSAMPDTQYF
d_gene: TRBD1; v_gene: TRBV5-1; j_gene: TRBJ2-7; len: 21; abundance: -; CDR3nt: TGCGCCAGCAGCCTCTTGGGGGGTACCGGGACAGGGTCGTCGTCCCTCTACGAGCAGTACTTC; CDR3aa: CASSLLGGTGTGSSSLYEQYF
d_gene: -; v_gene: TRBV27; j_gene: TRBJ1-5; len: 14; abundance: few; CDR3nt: TGTGCCAGCAGTTTCCAGGGTATGAATCAGCCCCAGCATTTT; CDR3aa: CASSFQGMNQPQHF
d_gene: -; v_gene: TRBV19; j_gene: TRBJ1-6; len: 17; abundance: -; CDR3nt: TGTGCCAGTAGTCAAAGTGGCCCGAGCTCCTATAATTCACCCCTCCACTTT; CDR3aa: CASSQSGPSSYNSPLHF
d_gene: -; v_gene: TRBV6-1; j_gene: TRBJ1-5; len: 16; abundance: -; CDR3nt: TGTGCCAGCAGTGTGTCTCCTGGGGCAGGGAATCAGCCCCAGCATTTT; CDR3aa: CASSVSPGAGNQPQHF
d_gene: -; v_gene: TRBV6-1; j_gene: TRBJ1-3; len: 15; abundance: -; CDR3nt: TGTGCCAGCAGTGAAGGACAGTCGGCTGGAAACACCATATATTTT; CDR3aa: CASSEGQSAGNTIYF
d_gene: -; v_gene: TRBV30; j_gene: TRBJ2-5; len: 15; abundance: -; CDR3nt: TGTGCCTGGAGTGAAACCGGTTCGTACCAAGAGACCCAGTACTTC; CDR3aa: CAWSETGSYQETQYF
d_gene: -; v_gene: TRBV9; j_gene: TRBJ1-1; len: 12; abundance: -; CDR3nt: TGTGCCAGCAGGAGGACGAACACTGAAGCTTTCTTT; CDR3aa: CASRRTNTEAFF
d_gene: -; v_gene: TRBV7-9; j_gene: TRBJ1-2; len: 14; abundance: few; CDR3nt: TGTGCCAGCACCTCAGGACAGCTAAACTATGGCTACACCTTC; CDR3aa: CASTSGQLNYGYTF
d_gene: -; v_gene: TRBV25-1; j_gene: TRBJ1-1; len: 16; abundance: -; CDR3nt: TGTGCCAGCAGTGACCCCATGGGGGATTTGGGCACTGAAGCTTTCTTT; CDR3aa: CASSDPMGDLGTEAFF
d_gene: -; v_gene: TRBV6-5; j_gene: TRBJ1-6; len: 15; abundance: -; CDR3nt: TGTGCCAGCAGTTACTCTAACAGCGCAGGTTCACCCCTCCACTTT; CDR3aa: CASSYSNSAGSPLHF
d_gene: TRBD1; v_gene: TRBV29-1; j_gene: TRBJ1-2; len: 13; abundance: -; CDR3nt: TGCAGCGTCCCCCGGGACAGGGGGTATGGCTACACCTTC; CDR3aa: CSVPRDRGYGYTF
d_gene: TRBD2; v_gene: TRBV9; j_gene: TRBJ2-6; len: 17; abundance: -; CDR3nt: TGTGCCAGCAGCGTAGCTGGGGGGGGTGCTGGGGCCAACGTCCTGACTTTC; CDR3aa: CASSVAGGGAGANVLTF
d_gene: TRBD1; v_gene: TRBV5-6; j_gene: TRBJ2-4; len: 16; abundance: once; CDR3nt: TGTGCCAGCAGCTTGCGGGACAGTGGGGCCAAAAACATTCAGTACTTC; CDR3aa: CASSLRDSGAKNIQYF
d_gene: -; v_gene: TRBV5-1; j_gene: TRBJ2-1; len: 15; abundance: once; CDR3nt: TGCGCCAGCAGCTTGAACAGTAACCCAAACAATGAGCAGTTCTTC; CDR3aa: CASSLNSNPNNEQFF
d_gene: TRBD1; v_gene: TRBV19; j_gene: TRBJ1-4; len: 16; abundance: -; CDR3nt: TGTGCCAGTGGGGACAGGAGAGCAGCAACTAATGAAAAACTGTTTTTT; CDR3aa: CASGDRRAATNEKLFF
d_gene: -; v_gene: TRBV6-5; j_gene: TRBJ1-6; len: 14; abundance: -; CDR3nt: TGTGCCAGCAGCCCCCGATGGGCTAATTCACCCCTCCACTTT; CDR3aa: CASSPRWANSPLHF
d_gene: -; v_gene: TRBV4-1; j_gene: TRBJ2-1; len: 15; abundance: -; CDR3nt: TGCGCCAGCAGCATCTGGGGTAGCTCCTACAATGAGCAGTTCTTC; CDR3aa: CASSIWGSSYNEQFF
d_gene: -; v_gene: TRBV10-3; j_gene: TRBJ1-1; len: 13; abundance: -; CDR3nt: TGTGCCATCAAAGTTTTGGGTACCACTGAAGCTTTCTTT; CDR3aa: CAIKVLGTTEAFF
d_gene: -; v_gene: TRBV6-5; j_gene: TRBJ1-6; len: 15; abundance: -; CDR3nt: TGTGCCAGCAGTTACTGGGGGGGCGCGGATTCACCCCTCCACTTT; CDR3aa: CASSYWGGADSPLHF